Reported below is one T cell receptor beta chain. This entry belongs to a study of T cells in tuberculosis. Study context: IGRA-negative adolescents, IGRA-positive adolescents with latent tuberculosis and adults with active tuberculosis formed this South African cohort.

Assay used: immunoSEQ multiplex PCR; TCRdb lists only in-frame clones, some missing. The table includes about 25,000 clones, about 92% detected once. The trim removed 5 bases at V and 2 bases at J, leaving 14 bases unmatched. Per germline, CDR1 SNHLY and CDR2 FYNNEI. This CDR3 has 18 residues. The receptor was isolated from a donor aged 10-29 years with latent tuberculosis or without tuberculosis infection. Some clones in this sample may be carry-over from other donors' samples. The genes are TRBV2 and TRBJ1-3; 8 bases match TRBD1. Material: PBMCs. The CDR3 is CASSTFTPRTGTGNTIYF. The DNA for the CDR3 is TGTGCCAGCAGTACCTTCACCCCAAGGACAGGGACTGGAAACACCATATATTTT.